This T cell receptor beta chain was recovered during a study of shared clonotypes between healthy human individuals. Regarding the study as a whole: The study drew on few donors, limiting represented genetic and exposure-history diversity. Specimens sampled were limited to blood, with tissue repertoires likely differing.

This clone occurred a few times. Its antigen remains unidentified. The same CDR3 also results from other DNA sequences found in this sample. Measured with immunoSEQ multiplex PCR; TCRdb has only the in-frame clones, and not every one. There are some 1 million clones in the sample; roughly 80% occur only once, and 1.4% lies in the top ten. The clonotype comes from a man younger than 30 in good health. Sequenced: memory CD4+ T cells sorted from blood. Subset described: CD45RA-negative fraction.

The CDR3 coding sequence is TGCGCCAGCAGCTTGGAAGCCGGAGCTAACTATGGCTACACCTTC. As protein: CASSLEAGANYGYTF. The genes are TRBV5-1 and TRBJ1-2, with D unclear. Germline V gene lookup returns CDR1 SGHRS and CDR2 YFSETQ. Between the trimmed V and J ends, which lost 0 bases and 0 bases, there was a span of 9 bases. There are 15 residues in the CDR3. The whole variable domain, remainder taken from reference TRBV5-1 and TRBJ1-2, is KAGVTQTPRYLIKTRGQQVTLSCSPISGHRSVSWYQQTPGQGLQFLFEYFSETQRNKGNFPGRFSGRQFSNSRSEMNVSTLELGDSALYLCASSLEAGANYGYTFGSGTRLTVV.